This T cell receptor (beta chain) came from a study of siplizumab effects on memory and regulatory T cells. Sequencing was performed with immunoSEQ multiplex PCR; in TCRdb, only in-frame clones are kept and a portion is missing. Of about 27,000 clones listed, around 84% are singletons. Germline CDR1 and CDR2: SQVTM and ANQGSEA. Trimming stripped 7 bases from V and 0 bases from J, with 9 bases between. The CDR3 has 12 amino acids. The source of this sequence is a human donor in good health. The sequencing sample was made of memory CD4+ T cells sorted from blood. The chain is built from TRBV29-1 and TRBJ2-5; D not certain. The CDR3 loop reads CSAPLHQETQYF. CDR3 sequence (DNA): TGCAGCGCTCCGTTGCACCAAGAGACCCAGTACTTC.